This note documents a single T cell receptor beta chain sequence. No antigen is known for it. This sample is part of a study of CD4 T cells in relation to SARS-CoV-2 and coronaviruses. Study information: PBMCs were cultured with antigen for roughly 10 days before TCR beta sequencing.

The germline V and J ends were trimmed by 4 bases and 4 bases, with 19 bases remaining between them. The V gene's germline CDR1 is MDHEN and CDR2 SYDVKM. This CDR3 has 17 amino acids. Clones were sequenced by immunoSEQ multiplex PCR, and TCRdb holds only the in-frame ones, with some missing. The sample has 15,000 to 20,000 clones, just under 80% seen once; the top ten hold roughly 18%. CD4+ T cells from unexposed donors were obtained before the COVID-19 pandemic (2011-2018). Isolation of CD4+ T cells took place after 10 days in culture. Testing used SARS-CoV-2 S/N and four cold-coronavirus spikes on unexposed-donor CD4+ T cells, cells permitting.

Sequenced input: CD4+ T cells from PBMCs, cultured in vitro. The sequence was obtained from a human donor in good health. This rearrangement joins TRBV28 to TRBJ1-4, with D perhaps TRBD1 (5 bases). In DNA form, the CDR3 reads TGTGCCAGCAGTTCCCACCGCCAGACAGCCAGTAATGAAAAACTGTTTTTT. It translates to CASSSHRQTASNEKLFF.